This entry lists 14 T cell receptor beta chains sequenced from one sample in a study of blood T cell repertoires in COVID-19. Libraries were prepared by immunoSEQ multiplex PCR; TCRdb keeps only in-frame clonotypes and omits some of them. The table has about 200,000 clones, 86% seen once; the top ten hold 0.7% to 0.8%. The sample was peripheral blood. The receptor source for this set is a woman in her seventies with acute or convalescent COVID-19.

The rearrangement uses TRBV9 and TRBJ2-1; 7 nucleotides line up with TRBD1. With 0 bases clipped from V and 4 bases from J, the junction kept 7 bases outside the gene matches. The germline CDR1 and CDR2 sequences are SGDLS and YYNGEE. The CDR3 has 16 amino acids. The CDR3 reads CASSVALGQPYNEQFF. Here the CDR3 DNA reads TGTGCCAGCAGCGTAGCTTTGGGACAGCCATACAATGAGCAGTTCTTC.

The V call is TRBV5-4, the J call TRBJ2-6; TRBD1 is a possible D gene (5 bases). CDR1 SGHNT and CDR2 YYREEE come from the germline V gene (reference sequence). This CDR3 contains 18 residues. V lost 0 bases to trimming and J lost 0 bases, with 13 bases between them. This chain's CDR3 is CASSLAVGVGSGANVLTF. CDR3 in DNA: TGTGCCAGCAGCTTGGCGGTAGGGGTGGGCTCTGGGGCCAACGTCCTGACTTTC.

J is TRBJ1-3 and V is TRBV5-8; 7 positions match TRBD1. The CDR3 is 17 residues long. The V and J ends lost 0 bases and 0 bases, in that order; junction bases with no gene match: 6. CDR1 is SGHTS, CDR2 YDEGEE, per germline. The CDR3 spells CASSLAPDRPSGNTIYF. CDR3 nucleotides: TGTGCCAGCAGCTTGGCCCCGGACAGGCCCTCTGGAAACACCATATATTTT.

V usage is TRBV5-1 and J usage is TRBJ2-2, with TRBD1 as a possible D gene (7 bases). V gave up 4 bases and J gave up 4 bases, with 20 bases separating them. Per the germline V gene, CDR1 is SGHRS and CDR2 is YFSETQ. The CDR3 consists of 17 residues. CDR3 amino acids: CASSPGSGGFRTGELFF. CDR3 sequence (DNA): TGCGCCAGCAGCCCTGGGTCAGGGGGGTTTCGCACCGGGGAGCTGTTTTTT. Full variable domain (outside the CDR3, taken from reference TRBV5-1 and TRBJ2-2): KAGVTQTPRYLIKTRGQQVTLSCSPISGHRSVSWYQQTPGQGLQFLFEYFSETQRNKGNFPGRFSGRQFSNSRSEMNVSTLELGDSALYLCASSPGSGGFRTGELFFGEGSRLTVL.

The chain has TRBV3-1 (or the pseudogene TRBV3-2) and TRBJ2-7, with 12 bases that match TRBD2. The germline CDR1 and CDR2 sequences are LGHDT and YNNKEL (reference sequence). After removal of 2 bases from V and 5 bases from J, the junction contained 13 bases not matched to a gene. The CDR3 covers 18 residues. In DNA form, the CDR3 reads TGTGCCAGCAGCCAAAGCCCAGGCCTAGCGGGGGGGTCCCACGAGCAGTACTTC. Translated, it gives CASSQSPGLAGGSHEQYF.

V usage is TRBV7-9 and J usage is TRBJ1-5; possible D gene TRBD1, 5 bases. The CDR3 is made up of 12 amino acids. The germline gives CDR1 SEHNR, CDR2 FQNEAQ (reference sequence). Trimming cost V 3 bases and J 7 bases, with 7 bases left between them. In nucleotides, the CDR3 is TGTGCCAGCAGCTTTGGGGGGCAGCCCCAGCATTTT. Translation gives CASSFGGQPQHF.

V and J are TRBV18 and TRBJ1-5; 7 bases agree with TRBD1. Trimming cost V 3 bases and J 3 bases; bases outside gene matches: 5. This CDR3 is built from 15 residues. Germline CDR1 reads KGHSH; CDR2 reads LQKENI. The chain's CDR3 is CASSPGTDYNQPQHF. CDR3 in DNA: TGTGCCAGCTCACCCGGGACAGATTACAATCAGCCCCAGCATTTT.

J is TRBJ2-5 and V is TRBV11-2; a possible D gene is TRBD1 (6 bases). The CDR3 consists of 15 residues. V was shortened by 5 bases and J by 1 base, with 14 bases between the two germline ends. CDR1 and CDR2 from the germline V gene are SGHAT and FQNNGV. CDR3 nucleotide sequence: TGTGCCAGCAGCACCCAGGGGCCTTTCCAAGAGACCCAGTACTTC. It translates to CASSTQGPFQETQYF.

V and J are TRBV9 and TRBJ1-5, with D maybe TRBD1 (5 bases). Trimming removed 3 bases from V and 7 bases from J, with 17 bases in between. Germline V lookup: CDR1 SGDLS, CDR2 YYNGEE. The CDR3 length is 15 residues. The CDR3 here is CASSGGAQYLQPQHF. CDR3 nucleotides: TGTGCCAGCAGCGGCGGGGCCCAATACCTACAGCCCCAGCATTTT.

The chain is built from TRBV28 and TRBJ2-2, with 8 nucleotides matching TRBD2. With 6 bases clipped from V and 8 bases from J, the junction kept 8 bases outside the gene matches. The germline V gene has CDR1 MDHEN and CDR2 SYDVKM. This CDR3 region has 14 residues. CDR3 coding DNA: TGTGCCAGCAGCCGGACTAGCTGGACTGGGGAGCTGTTTTTT. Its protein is CASSRTSWTGELFF.

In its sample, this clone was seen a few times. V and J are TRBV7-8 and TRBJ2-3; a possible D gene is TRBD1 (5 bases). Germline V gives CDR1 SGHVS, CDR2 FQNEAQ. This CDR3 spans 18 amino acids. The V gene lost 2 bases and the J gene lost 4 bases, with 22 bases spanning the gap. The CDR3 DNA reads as TGTGCCAGCAGCTTAAGGGCCAACACAGGCTTTGAGGCAGATACGCAGTATTTT. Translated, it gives CASSLRANTGFEADTQYF.

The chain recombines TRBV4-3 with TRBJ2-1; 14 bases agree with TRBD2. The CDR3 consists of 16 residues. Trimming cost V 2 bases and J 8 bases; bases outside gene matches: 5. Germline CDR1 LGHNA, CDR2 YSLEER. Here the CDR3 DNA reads TGCGCCAGCAGCCAATCCGGGACTAGCGGGAGAGATGAGCAGTTCTTC. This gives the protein CASSQSGTSGRDEQFF.

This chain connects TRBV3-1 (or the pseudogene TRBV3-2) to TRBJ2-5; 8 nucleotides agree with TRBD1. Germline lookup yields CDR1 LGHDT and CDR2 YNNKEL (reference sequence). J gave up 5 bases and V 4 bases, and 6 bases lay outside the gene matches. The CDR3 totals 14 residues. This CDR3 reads CASSRQGSGETQYF. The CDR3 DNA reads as TGTGCCAGCAGCCGACAGGGGTCAGGGGAGACCCAGTACTTC.

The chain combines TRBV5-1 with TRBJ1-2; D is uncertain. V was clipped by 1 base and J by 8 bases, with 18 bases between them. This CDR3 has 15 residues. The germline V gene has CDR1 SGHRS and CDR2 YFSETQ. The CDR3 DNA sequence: TGCGCCAGCAGCTTGAATCCGGAGATAGGCCTCGGCTACACCTTC. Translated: CASSLNPEIGLGYTF.